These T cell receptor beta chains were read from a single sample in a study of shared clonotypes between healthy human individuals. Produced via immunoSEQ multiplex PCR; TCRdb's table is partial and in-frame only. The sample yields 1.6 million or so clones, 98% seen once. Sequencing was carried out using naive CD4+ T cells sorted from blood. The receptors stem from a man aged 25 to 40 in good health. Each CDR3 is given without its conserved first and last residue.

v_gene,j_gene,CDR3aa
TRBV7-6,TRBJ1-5,ASSLAPGNQPQH
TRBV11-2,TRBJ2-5,ASSLRLGGSEYQETQY
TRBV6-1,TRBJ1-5,ASGRDYIQPQH
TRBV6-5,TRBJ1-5,ASSLRDSNQPQH
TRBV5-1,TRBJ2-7,ASSLGDLEFYEQY
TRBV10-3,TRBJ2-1,AISGTSDNNEQF
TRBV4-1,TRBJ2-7,ASSQGQAGDRQY
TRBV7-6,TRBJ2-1,ASSLVLRGEFHNEQF
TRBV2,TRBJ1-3,ASRADRSGNTIY
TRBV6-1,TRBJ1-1,ASSVPTLEAF
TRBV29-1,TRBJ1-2,SAGGKGRPYGYT
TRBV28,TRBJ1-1,ASSRRLNTEAF
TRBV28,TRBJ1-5,ASSFGGTGILQPQH
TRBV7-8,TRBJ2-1,ASSLALGRGGNEQF
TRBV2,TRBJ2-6,ASSESGANVLT
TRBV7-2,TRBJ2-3,ASSSKIAGVADTQY
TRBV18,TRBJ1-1,ASSPEGYRNTEAF
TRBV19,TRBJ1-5,ASTPSGVQVQH
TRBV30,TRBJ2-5,AWTNRAANQETQY
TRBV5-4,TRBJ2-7,ASSYFMGREAEQY
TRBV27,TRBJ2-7,ASRLTGASASYEQY
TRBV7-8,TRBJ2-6,ASSEGHLAGANVLT
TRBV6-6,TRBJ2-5,ASSYRGKGEETQY
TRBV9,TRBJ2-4,ASSVEGLVKNIQY
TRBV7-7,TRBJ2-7,ASSLDWGPYEQY
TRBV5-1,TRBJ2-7,ASSRQVYYEQY
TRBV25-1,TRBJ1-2,ASRAGLGYT
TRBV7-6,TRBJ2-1,ASSLALTTWSSYNEQF
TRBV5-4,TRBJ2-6,ASSPGGYGANVLT
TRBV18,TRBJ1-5,ASSLSNQPQH
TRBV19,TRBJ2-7,ASIGQGSEEQY
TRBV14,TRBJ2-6,ASSQAGAGSPGVTTGANVLT
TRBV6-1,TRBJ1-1,ASSETGTGITEAF
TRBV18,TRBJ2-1,ASSPPLYNEQF
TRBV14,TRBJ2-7,ASSQVRDRGHEQY
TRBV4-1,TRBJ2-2,ASSGSAGSSDTGELF
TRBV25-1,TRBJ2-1,ASSDKGQEFYNEQF
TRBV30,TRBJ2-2,AWGPGELF
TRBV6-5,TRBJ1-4,ASSFSQGKLF
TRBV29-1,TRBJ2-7,SVGNWWQTYEQY
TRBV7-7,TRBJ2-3,ASSFIRPSGRAGADTQY
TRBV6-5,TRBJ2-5,ASSYRARRSGETQY
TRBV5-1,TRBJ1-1,ASSAAGQSTEAF
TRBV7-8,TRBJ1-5,ATGQDANQPQH
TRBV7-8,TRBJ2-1,ASSSGSGNSYNEQF
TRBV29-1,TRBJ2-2,SVRGQTNTGELF
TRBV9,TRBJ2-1,ASSEVLAGGPWF
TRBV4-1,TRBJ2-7,ASSPGGGSSYEQY
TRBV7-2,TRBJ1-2,ASSLGGQGAYGYT
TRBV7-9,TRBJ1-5,ASSLYGGISNQPQH
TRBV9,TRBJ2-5,ASSVVSIGAVETQY
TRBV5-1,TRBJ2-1,ASSLSLAGVGSYNEQF
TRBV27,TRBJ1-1,ASKSSGGGEAF
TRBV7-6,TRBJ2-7,ASSPTSGGSREQY
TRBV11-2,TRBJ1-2,ASSLSLGANYGYT
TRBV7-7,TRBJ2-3,ASSFNPGGEDTQY
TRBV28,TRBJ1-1,ASIGGGGTEAF